Presented here are 3 T cell receptor beta chains from one specimen sequenced in a study of radiotherapy plus CTLA-4 blockade in lung cancer. Repertoires were generated with immunoSEQ multiplex PCR, while TCRdb's copy carries only in-frame clones and drops some. The profile shows around 65,000 clones, roughly 80% of them singletons. The material sequenced was peripheral blood, taken from a patient treated with radiotherapy plus ipilimumab. The receptors derive from a human donor with non-small cell lung cancer who had a complete response to radiotherapy plus ipilimumab.

The V and J genes are TRBV6-5 and TRBJ2-2; D might be TRBD1 or TRBD2, each matching 5 bases. V was pared by 4 bases and J by 0 bases, with 12 bases between. Germline CDR1 reads MNHEY; CDR2 reads SVGAGI. The CDR3 spans 16 residues. As DNA, the CDR3 is TGTGCCAGCAGTTCTGGGGACCCGTCGAACACCGGGGAGCTGTTTTTT. As protein: CASSSGDPSNTGELFF.

V and J are TRBV5-6 and TRBJ2-3, with TRBD2 as a possible D gene (6 bases). Between the trimmed V and J ends, which lost 0 bases and 4 bases, there was a span of 15 bases. Germline V lookup: CDR1 SGHDT, CDR2 YYEEEE. The CDR3 has 16 residues. CDR3 DNA sequence: TGTGCCAGCAGCTTGGTTGGGGGGAGAGATTCAGATACGCAGTATTTT. This gives the protein CASSLVGGRDSDTQYF.

This clone was seen only a few times. The chain employs TRBV19 and TRBJ2-7, with TRBD1 as a possible D gene (6 bases). Germline V lookup: CDR1 LNHDA, CDR2 SQIVND (reference sequence). The CDR3 runs 14 residues. The V end was cut by 5 bases, the J end by 3 bases, with 14 bases between. The CDR3 loop reads CASSGGQGSYEQYF. The CDR3, as DNA: TGTGCCAGTAGTGGGGGCCAGGGGAGCTACGAGCAGTACTTC.